This T cell receptor beta chain was captured in a study of cytomegalovirus exposure and HLA in healthy donors. Study background: The same platform as the roughly 630 first-cohort repertoires was used for the 90 to 150 validation repertoires, a later analysis reported. Whole-study findings and limits: The tendency of first-cohort TCR clusters to co-occur in the roughly 130 validation repertoires emerged from a later analysis. Three chains tied to CMV proved CMV antigen-specific in vitro.

Trimming cost V 3 bases and J 8 bases; bases outside gene matches: 9. The germline V gene encodes CDR1 LNHDA and CDR2 SQIVND (reference sequence). This CDR3 has 14 residues. Method: immunoSEQ multiplex PCR; TCRdb's copy keeps in-frame clones and lacks some. Among about 160,000 clones listed, about 86% were seen once. With regard to this clone: What it binds is unknown.

The rearrangement uses TRBV19 and TRBJ1-2; 7 bases match TRBD1. What was sequenced was PBMCs. The TCR originated in a woman aged 18-29 years in good health and CMV-seronegative. The CDR3 nucleotides read TGTGCCAGTAGTATCCCTGACAGGGTGGAAGGCTACACCTTC. It codes for CASSIPDRVEGYTF. Combining the CDR3 with reference TRBV19 and TRBJ1-2 gives the whole variable domain DGGITQSPKYLFRKEGQNVTLSCEQNLNHDAMYWYRQDPGQGLRLIYYSQIVNDFQKGDIAEGYSVSREKKESFPLTVTSAQKNPTAFYLCASSIPDRVEGYTFGSGTRLTVV.